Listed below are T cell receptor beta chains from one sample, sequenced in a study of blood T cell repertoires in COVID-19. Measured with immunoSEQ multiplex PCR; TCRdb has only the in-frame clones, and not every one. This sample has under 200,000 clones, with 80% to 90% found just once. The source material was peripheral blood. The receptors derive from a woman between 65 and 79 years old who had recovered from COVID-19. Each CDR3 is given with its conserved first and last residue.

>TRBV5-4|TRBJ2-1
CASSHRTSGVYNEQFF
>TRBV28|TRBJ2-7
CASSLAAPYEQYF
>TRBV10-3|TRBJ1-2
CAISEGHPDAGYGYTF
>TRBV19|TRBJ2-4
CASSKAGGDLAKNIQYF
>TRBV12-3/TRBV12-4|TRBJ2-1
CATAAGTYNEQFF
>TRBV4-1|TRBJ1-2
CASSQGGGQGSLYGYTF
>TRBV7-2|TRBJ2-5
CASSWGGSQETQYF
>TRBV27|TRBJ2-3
CATGTDTQYF
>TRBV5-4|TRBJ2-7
CASSSRTSTGEQYF
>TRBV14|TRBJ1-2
CASSAGGGYGYTF
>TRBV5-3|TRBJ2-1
CARITGTPRDNEQFF
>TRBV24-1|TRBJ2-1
CATSDPADRDDNEQFF
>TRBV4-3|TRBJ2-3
CASSQILAPSTDTQYF
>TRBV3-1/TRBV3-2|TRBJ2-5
CASSQWRDQETQYF
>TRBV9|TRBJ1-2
CASSGTGGDYGYTF
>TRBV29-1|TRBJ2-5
CSVHGTLYQETQYF
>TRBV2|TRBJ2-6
CASSNPRVKGQPSGANVLTF
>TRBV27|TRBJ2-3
CASSLRLALDTQYF
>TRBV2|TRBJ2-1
CASRAFSSLDEQFF
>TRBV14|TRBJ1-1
CASSQRLTGTGMNTEAFF
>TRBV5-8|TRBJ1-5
CASQDQYSNQPQHF
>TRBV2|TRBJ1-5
CASSDEGRNQPQHF
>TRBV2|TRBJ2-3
CASSEGTGGPRDTQYF
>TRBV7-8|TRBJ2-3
CASSLAVSGADTQYF
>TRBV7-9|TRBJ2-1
CASSPLMGQGYGNEQFF
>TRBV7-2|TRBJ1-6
CASSSTGPYNSPLHF
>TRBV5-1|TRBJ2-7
CASSLRTGGAGEQYF
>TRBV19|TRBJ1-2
CASSKTGAVGYGYTF
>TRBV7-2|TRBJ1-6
CASSPRTANSPLHF
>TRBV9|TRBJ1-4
CASSPGGGWTNEKLFF
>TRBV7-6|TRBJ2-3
CASSLAGQGLSDTQYF
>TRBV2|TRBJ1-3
CASSASDGGGNTIYF
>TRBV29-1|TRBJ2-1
CSAGLAGDEQFF
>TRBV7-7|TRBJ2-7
CASSPGSANEQYF
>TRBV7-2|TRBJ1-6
CASSPIVANPSPLHF
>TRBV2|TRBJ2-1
CASSEGDEQFF
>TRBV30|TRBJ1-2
CAWSGGRGDGYTF
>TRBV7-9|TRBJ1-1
CASSIHSDPEAFF
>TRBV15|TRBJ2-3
CATSSWTGEDTQYF
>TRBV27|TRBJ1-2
CASSGGTYGYTF
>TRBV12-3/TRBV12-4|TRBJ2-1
CASSFQGVEQFF
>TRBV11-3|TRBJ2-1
CASSFMASGYRNEQFF
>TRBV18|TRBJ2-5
CASSPGTGVRSETQYF
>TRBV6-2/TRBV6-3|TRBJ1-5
CATSPWAGKDQPQHF
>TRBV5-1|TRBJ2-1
CASSGGQSSYNEQFF
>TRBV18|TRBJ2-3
CASSPPGGGGTDTQYF
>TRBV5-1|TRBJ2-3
CASSLGGTEDTQYF
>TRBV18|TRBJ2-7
CASSPLGDRATEQYF
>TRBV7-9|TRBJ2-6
CASSLGVGPVGANVLTF
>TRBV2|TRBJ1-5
CASSDREPQHF
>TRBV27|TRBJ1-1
CASTLDRLSTEAFF
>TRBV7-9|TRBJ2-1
CASSLRQGGNEQFF
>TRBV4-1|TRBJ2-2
CASSPQEASGSRGGELFF
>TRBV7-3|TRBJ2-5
CASSRTDRETQYF
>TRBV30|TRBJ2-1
CAWRRLAGGYNEQFF
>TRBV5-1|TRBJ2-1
CASSSETRNAYNEQFF
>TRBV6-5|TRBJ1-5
CASSRGPGGQPQHF
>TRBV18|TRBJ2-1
CASSPQRDNNEQFF
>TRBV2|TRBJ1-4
CASTRQKYNEKLFF
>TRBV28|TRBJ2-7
CASIASGPSYEQYF